Following are 9 T cell receptor beta chains from one sample sequenced in a study of cytomegalovirus exposure and HLA in healthy donors. PCR used 60 Vbeta primers and 13 Jbeta primers. Here immunoSEQ multiplex PCR was the method, and the copy in TCRdb shows in-frame clones only, minus some. This sample has 100,000 to 150,000 clones, with roughly 78% found just once. The sample comprised PBMCs. The receptors were sampled from a man aged 25 to 45 in good health and CMV-seronegative.

J is TRBJ1-1 and V is TRBV7-3, with 7 nucleotides matching TRBD1. The V segment lost 1 base and the J segment 1 base; nucleotides outside the gene matches: 6. The CDR3 covers 16 residues. CDR1 is SGHTA and CDR2 is FQGTGA in the germline V gene. The CDR3 region has the DNA TGTGCCAGCAGCTTAAATTCCGGGACAGCGAACACTGAAGCTTTCTTT. As protein: CASSLNSGTANTEAFF.

V usage is TRBV11-2 and J usage is TRBJ2-5; tentative D call: TRBD2 (7 bases). The ends were cut back, 5 bases at V and 1 base at J, with 17 bases in the middle. There are 16 residues in the CDR3. Germline loops: CDR1 SGHAT, CDR2 FQNNGV. CDR3: CASSDKIRGGQETQYF. As DNA, the CDR3 is TGTGCCAGCAGCGATAAGATAAGGGGGGGCCAAGAGACCCAGTACTTC.

The V and J genes are TRBV2 and TRBJ1-2; TRBD1 matches at 9 bases. The CDR3 runs 14 residues. Germline trimming cut 6 bases from V and 4 bases from J; bases unmatched to any gene: 6. Germline CDR1 and CDR2: SNHLY and FYNNEI. The CDR3 reads CASSLGTGFYGYTF. CDR3 nucleotide sequence: TGTGCCAGCAGCTTAGGGACAGGGTTCTATGGCTACACCTTC.

The CDR3 DNA is TGTGCCAGCAGCCTAGCGGGGGGCCTCTCCTACGAGCAGTACTTC. Translating gives CASSLAGGLSYEQYF. The chain uses TRBV5-4 and TRBJ2-7, with TRBD2 identical over 11 bases. The CDR3 is 15 amino acids. The J segment lost 0 bases and the V segment lost 4 bases, leaving 3 bases of the junction unmatched. Germline V gene sequence: CDR1 SGHNT, CDR2 YYREEE (reference sequence).

This chain uses TRBV4-3 with TRBJ2-2; 14 positions match TRBD2. After removal of 3 bases from V and 6 bases from J, the junction contained 3 bases not matched to a gene. Germline V gene sequence: CDR1 LGHNA, CDR2 YSLEER. The CDR3 extends over 16 amino acids. The CDR3 reads CASSHLTSGGAGELFF. CDR3 bases: TGCGCCAGCAGCCACCTGACTAGCGGGGGGGCCGGGGAGCTGTTTTTT.

The gene calls are TRBV5-1 and TRBJ1-1, with D perhaps matching TRBD1 (5 bases). The germline CDR1 and CDR2 sequences are SGHRS and YFSETQ. Trimming took 5 bases from V and 6 from J, leaving 14 bases between them. CDR3 length: 13 amino acids. The CDR3 DNA is TGCGCCAGCAGTGAGGAGAGGGACTCTGAAGCTTTCTTT. Protein: CASSEERDSEAFF. The full variable domain, in which reference TRBV5-1 and TRBJ1-1 provide the parts outside the CDR3, is KAGVTQTPRYLIKTRGQQVTLSCSPISGHRSVSWYQQTPGQGLQFLFEYFSETQRNKGNFPGRFSGRQFSNSRSEMNVSTLELGDSALYLCASSEERDSEAFFGQGTRLTVV.

Only one count was recorded for this clone. This chain joins TRBV5-8 and TRBJ2-7; 7 bases are shared with TRBD1. The CDR3 extends over 15 amino acids. Per germline, CDR1 SGHTS and CDR2 YDEGEE. V shed 4 bases and J 7 bases; nucleotides not matched to a gene: 14. For the CDR3, the DNA is TGTGCCAGCAGCCAAGGGGTAGGGGGCGAGGGGGAGCAGTACTTC. Amino acids: CASSQGVGGEGEQYF.

This clone has only a few counts. The chain uses TRBV6-4 and TRBJ2-7, with 10 positions matching TRBD2. J gave up 5 bases and V 7 bases, and 11 bases lay outside the gene matches. The CDR3 runs to 15 residues. Germline CDR1 reads MRHNA; CDR2 reads SNTAGT. The chain's CDR3 is CASTGIASGGDEQYF. The CDR3 nucleotides are TGTGCCAGCACCGGTATTGCTAGCGGGGGTGACGAGCAGTACTTC.

The chain joins TRBV4-1 to TRBJ1-3; D gene uncertain. CDR1 MGHRA and CDR2 YSYEKL come from the germline V gene. Trimming pared 1 base from V and 0 bases from J, leaving 16 bases between. The CDR3 contains 18 residues. The DNA of the CDR3 is TGCGCCAGCAGCCAAGTGGTTCTCGGGGTAAGCTCTGGAAACACCATATATTTT. Its protein product is CASSQVVLGVSSGNTIYF.